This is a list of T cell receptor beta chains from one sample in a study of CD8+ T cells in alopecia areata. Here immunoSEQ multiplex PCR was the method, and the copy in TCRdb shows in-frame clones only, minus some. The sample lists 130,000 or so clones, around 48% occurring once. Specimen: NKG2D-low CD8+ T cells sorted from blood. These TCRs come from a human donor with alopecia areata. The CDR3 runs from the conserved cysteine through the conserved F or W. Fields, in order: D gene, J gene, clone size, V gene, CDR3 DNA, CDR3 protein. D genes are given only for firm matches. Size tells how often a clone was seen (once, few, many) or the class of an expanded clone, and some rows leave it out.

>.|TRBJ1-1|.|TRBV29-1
TGCAGCGTTGTATGGGGGAACGCTGAAGCTTTCTTT
CSVVWGNAEAFF
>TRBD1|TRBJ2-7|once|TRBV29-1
TGCAGCACTCAACAGGGGTCGTACGAGCAGTACTTC
CSTQQGSYEQYF
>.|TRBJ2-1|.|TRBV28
TGTGCCAGCAGTTTTAGCGAAAACAATGAGCAGTTCTTC
CASSFSENNEQFF
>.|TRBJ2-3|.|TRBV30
TGTGCCTGGGTCGGTGGGACAACCAGCACAGATACGCAGTATTTT
CAWVGGTTSTDTQYF
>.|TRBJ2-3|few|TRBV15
TGTGCCACGTCCGGGGCCCCCACAGATACGCAGTATTTT
CATSGAPTDTQYF
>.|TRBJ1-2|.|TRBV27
TGTGCCAGCAGTCCAGCTTCAGCTAACTATGGCTACACCTTC
CASSPASANYGYTF
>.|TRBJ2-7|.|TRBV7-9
TGTGCCAGCAGCGGAAGCTCCTACGAGCAGTACTTC
CASSGSSYEQYF
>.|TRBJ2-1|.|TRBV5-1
TGCGCCAGCAGCTTGGGCTATGAGCAGTTCTTC
CASSLGYEQFF
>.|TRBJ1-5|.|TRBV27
TGTGCCAGCAGTTTATCGCCCAATCAGCCCCAGCATTTT
CASSLSPNQPQHF
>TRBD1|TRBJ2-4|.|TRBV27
TGTGCCAGCAGTATGACAGGGGCGAACATTCAGTACTTC
CASSMTGANIQYF
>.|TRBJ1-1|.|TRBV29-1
TGCAGCGTTGATATGGGAGGCACTGAAGCTTTCTTT
CSVDMGGTEAFF
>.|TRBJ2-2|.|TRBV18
TGTGCCAGCTCACCCGACCAAGGGCCTGCCGGGGAGCTGTTTTTT
CASSPDQGPAGELFF
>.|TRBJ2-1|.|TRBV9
TGTGCCAGCAGCGTATTCAGACAGGCCCTTCACAATGAGCAGTTCTTC
CASSVFRQALHNEQFF
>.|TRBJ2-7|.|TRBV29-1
TGCAGCGCCGAGGCCCTAGGCAACGAGCAGTACTTC
CSAEALGNEQYF
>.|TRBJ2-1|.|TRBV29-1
TGCAGCGTCTCCGGGACTGAGCAGTTCTTC
CSVSGTEQFF
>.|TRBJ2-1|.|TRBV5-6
TGTGCCAGCAGCTTGGGTAACCCCTACAATGAGCAGTTCTTC
CASSLGNPYNEQFF
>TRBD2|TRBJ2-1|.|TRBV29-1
TGCAGCGTCCCGACTAGCGGGAGAACCCCGGAGCAGTTCTTC
CSVPTSGRTPEQFF
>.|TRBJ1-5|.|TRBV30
TGTGCCTGGAGCTTCCAGGGCAATCAGCCCCAGCATTTT
CAWSFQGNQPQHF
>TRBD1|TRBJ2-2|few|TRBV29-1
TGCAGCGTCCGCCTCCGACAGGGGACTACCGGGGAGCTGTTTTTT
CSVRLRQGTTGELFF
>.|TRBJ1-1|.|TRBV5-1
TGCGCCAGCGGTGACACTGAAGCTTTCTTT
CASGDTEAFF
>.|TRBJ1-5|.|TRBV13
TGTGCCAGCAGCGCGGGTACGGATCAGCCCCAGCATTTT
CASSAGTDQPQHF
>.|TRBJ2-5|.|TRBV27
TGTGCCAGCAGTGAGGAGACCCAGTACTTC
CASSEETQYF
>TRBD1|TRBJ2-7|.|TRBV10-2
TGCGCCAGAGACAGGGGCCTCCACGAGCAGTACTTC
CARDRGLHEQYF
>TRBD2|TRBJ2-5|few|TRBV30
TGTGCCGGACTAGCGGGAGCCCCGGAGACCCAGTACTTC
CAGLAGAPETQYF
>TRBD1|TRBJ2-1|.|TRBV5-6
TGTGCCAGCAGCTTGGGGACAGGGAATGAGCAGTTCTTC
CASSLGTGNEQFF
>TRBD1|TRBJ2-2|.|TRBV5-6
TGTGCCAGCAGCACAGGACAGGGCGCCGGGGAGCTGTTTTTT
CASSTGQGAGELFF
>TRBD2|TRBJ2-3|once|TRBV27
TGTGCCAGCAGTTCCCTACTAGCGGAGCTCACAGATACGCAGTATTTT
CASSSLLAELTDTQYF
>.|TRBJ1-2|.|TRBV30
TGTGCCTGGCGCAGTCTCTATGGCTACACCTTC
CAWRSLYGYTF
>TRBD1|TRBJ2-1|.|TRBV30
TGTGCCTCGACAGGGGGTTCCTACAATGAGCAGTTCTTC
CASTGGSYNEQFF
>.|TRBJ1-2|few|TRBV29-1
TGCAGCGTTGACCGGGGGGCCGATGGCTACACCTTC
CSVDRGADGYTF
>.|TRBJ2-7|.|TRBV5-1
TGCGCCAGCAGCGGGGCCTCCTACGAGCAGTACTTC
CASSGASYEQYF
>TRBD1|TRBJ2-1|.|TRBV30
TGTGCCTGGAGTGTACAGGGACAGCGCTCCTACAATGAGCAGTTCTTC
CAWSVQGQRSYNEQFF
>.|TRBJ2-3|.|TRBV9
TGTGCCAGCAGCGTACAGGCCCTTAGCACAGATACGCAGTATTTT
CASSVQALSTDTQYF
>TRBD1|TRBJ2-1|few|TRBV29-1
TGCAGCGTTGAGACAGGGGGGTACAATGAGCAGTTCTTC
CSVETGGYNEQFF
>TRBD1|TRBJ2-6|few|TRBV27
TGTGCCGCTGCCGGACAGGGAATTTCTGGGGCCAACGTCCTGACTTTC
CAAAGQGISGANVLTF
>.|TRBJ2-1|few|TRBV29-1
TGCAGCGTTGATAGACAGGCTTATGAGCAGTTCTTC
CSVDRQAYEQFF
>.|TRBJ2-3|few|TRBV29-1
TGCAGCTGGGTGGGGGCAAGCACAGATACGCAGTATTTT
CSWVGASTDTQYF
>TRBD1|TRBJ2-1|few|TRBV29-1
TGCAGCGTTGTGGGACAGGATAATAACAATGAGCAGTTCTTC
CSVVGQDNNNEQFF
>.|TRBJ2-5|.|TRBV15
TGTGCCACCAGCAGAGGAGAGACCCAGTACTTC
CATSRGETQYF
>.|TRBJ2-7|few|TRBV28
TGTGCCAGCGGGACGGTTAGCTCCTACGAGCAGTACTTC
CASGTVSSYEQYF
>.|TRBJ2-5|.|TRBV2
TGTGCCAGCAGGGCCTCCCAAGAGACCCAGTACTTC
CASRASQETQYF